The 17 T cell receptor beta chains given below trace back to one sample, sequenced in a study of cytomegalovirus exposure and HLA in healthy donors. Use of 60 Vbeta and 13 Jbeta primers characterized the PCR. TCRdb's table, derived via immunoSEQ multiplex PCR, lists solely in-frame clones and lacks some. Among about 120,000 clones listed, 9.5% were seen once. Sequenced sample: PBMCs. Source of these receptors: a man aged 25 to 45 in good health and CMV-seronegative.

This sequence joins TRBV5-1 and TRBJ2-3; 11 nucleotides match TRBD2. V was clipped by 6 bases and J by 0 bases; unmatched bases: 3. The CDR3 is 15 residues long. CDR1 and CDR2 (germline): SGHRS, YFSETQ. The CDR3 here is CASTSGGISTDTQYF. In DNA, the CDR3 is TGCGCCAGCACTAGCGGGGGGATAAGCACAGATACGCAGTATTTT.

The genes are TRBV19 and TRBJ1-2; 8 bases align to TRBD1. CDR1 is LNHDA and CDR2 is SQIVND in the germline V gene (reference sequence). The length of the CDR3 is 18 residues. Unmatched junction bases numbered 17, after V lost 0 bases and J lost 8 bases. Written as DNA, the CDR3 is TGTGCCAGTAGTATAGAGAGGGGAACGGGTGTGACAGGGGACGGCTACACCTTC. Its protein product is CASSIERGTGVTGDGYTF.

The rearrangement joins TRBV10-3 to TRBJ1-1, with D possibly matching TRBD1 (5 bases). Germline CDR1 and CDR2: ENHRY and SYGVKD. With 6 bases removed from V and 0 bases from J, the gap between germline ends came to 20 bases. CDR3 length: 17 residues. The CDR3 DNA is TGTGCCATCAGACCCTCTACAGACAGAAAAATGAACACTGAAGCTTTCTTT. It is translated as CAIRPSTDRKMNTEAFF.

In this sample, this clone turned up a few times. V usage is TRBV7-9 and J usage is TRBJ1-1; D not resolved. CDR1 and CDR2 from the germline V gene are SEHNR and FQNEAQ (reference sequence). The V end was cut by 5 bases, the J end by 0 bases, with 7 bases between. The CDR3 covers 13 residues. The CDR3 DNA sequence: TGTGCCAGCAGCGCCACAATGAACACTGAAGCTTTCTTT. Translation gives CASSATMNTEAFF.

The V call is TRBV9, the J call TRBJ2-3; 15 bases are shared with TRBD2. V gave up 3 bases and J gave up 1 base; unmatched junction bases: 6. The CDR3 loop spans 18 amino acids. Germline V gene lookup returns CDR1 SGDLS and CDR2 YYNGEE. The CDR3 loop reads CASSEGGLAGGGTDTQYF. Here the CDR3 DNA reads TGTGCCAGCAGCGAGGGGGGACTAGCGGGGGGAGGCACAGATACGCAGTATTTT.

This clone was seen a few times. This chain joins TRBV5-5 and TRBJ2-7, with TRBD2 matching 14 bases. The germline CDR1 and CDR2 sequences are SGHKS and YYEKEE (reference sequence). V dropped 3 bases and J dropped 4; count of bases not matched to a gene: 9. The CDR3 has 17 residues. The CDR3 protein is CASSSHPRTSGGYEQYF. Here the CDR3 DNA reads TGTGCCAGCAGCTCCCATCCAAGGACTAGCGGGGGGTACGAGCAGTACTTC.

The sample holds a few counts of this clone. The chain is built from TRBV7-2 and TRBJ1-5; no firm D call. CDR3 length equals 15 residues. V was trimmed by 1 base and J by 1 base, leaving 8 bases between them. Looked up from germline, CDR1 is SGHTA and CDR2 is FQGNSA. For the CDR3, the DNA is TGTGCCAGCAGCTTAGTCGCAGTCAGCAATCAGCCCCAGCATTTT. Its translation is CASSLVAVSNQPQHF. The entire variable domain, with the rest obtained from reference TRBV7-2 and TRBJ1-5, is as follows: GAGVSQSPSNKVTEKGKDVELRCDPISGHTALYWYRQSLGQGLEFLIYFQGNSAPDKSGLPSDRFSAERTGGSVSTLTIQRTQQEDSAVYLCASSLVAVSNQPQHFGDGTRLSIL.

The J gene is TRBJ1-5, the V gene TRBV15; the match to TRBD1 covers 9 bases. The length of the CDR3 is 17 residues. Germline CDR1 is LNHNV and CDR2 is YYDKDF (reference sequence). The trim removed 1 base at V and 1 base at J, leaving 5 bases unmatched. The chain's CDR3 is CATSRGGTGWSNQPQHF. The DNA for the CDR3 is TGTGCCACCAGCAGAGGCGGGACAGGGTGGAGCAATCAGCCCCAGCATTTT.

This clone was recorded a few times. V and J are TRBV19 and TRBJ1-2, with 9 bases aligning to TRBD1. CDR1 is LNHDA, CDR2 SQIVND, per germline (reference sequence). After removal of 7 bases from V and 0 bases from J, the junction contained 6 bases not matched to a gene. CDR3 length equals 15 residues. CDR3 loop: CASTGDRVANYGYTF. As DNA, the CDR3 is TGTGCCAGTACCGGGGACAGGGTAGCTAACTATGGCTACACCTTC. The full variable domain, rest sourced from reference TRBV19 and TRBJ1-2, is DGGITQSPKYLFRKEGQNVTLSCEQNLNHDAMYWYRQDPGQGLRLIYYSQIVNDFQKGDIAEGYSVSREKKESFPLTVTSAQKNPTAFYLCASTGDRVANYGYTFGSGTRLTVV.

This clone was seen only a few times. The chain employs TRBV9 and TRBJ1-1; 10 nucleotides align to TRBD1. Germline trimming cut 4 bases from V and 8 bases from J; bases unmatched to any gene: 11. The CDR3 is 15 amino acids. Germline V gives CDR1 SGDLS, CDR2 YYNGEE. The CDR3 reads CASSRVTGGAGEAFF. CDR3 bases: TGTGCCAGCAGCCGCGTGACAGGGGGCGCTGGAGAAGCTTTCTTT.

In its sample, this clone was seen a few times. This chain joins TRBV6-5 and TRBJ1-1; D ambiguous. The CDR3 is made up of 15 amino acids. Trimming removed 6 bases at V and 1 base at J, with 15 bases between. Germline CDR1 and CDR2: MNHEY and SVGAGI. Here the CDR3 DNA reads TGTGCCAGCAGACACCCTACCCCAGGGAACACTGAAGCTTTCTTT. Protein product: CASRHPTPGNTEAFF.

The sample holds many counts of this clone. The rearrangement links TRBV6-5 to TRBJ1-1; TRBD1 might be the D (6 bases). The germline gives CDR1 MNHEY, CDR2 SVGAGI. V was trimmed by 5 bases and J by 7 bases, leaving 14 bases between them. The CDR3 totals 13 residues. The CDR3 spells CASSSPGEGEAFF. DNA of the CDR3: TGTGCCAGCAGTAGTCCAGGGGAAGGTGAAGCTTTCTTT.

This clone was seen more than once but under ten times. The gene calls are TRBV5-1 and TRBJ2-6; D remains ambiguous. The CDR3 is 16 amino acids. The germline V gene encodes CDR1 SGHRS and CDR2 YFSETQ. V was cut by 0 bases and J by 2 bases, with 9 bases left in between. The CDR3 here is CASSLDGGAGANVLTF. The DNA for the CDR3 is TGCGCCAGCAGCTTGGATGGCGGCGCTGGGGCCAACGTCCTGACTTTC.

V is TRBV9 and J is TRBJ1-1; TRBD1 might be the D (6 bases). This CDR3 spans 15 amino acids. The germline V gene encodes CDR1 SGDLS and CDR2 YYNGEE. The germline V and J ends were trimmed by 0 bases and 3 bases, with 12 bases remaining between them. The CDR3 bases are TGTGCCAGCAGCGTAGGGCTGACAGGTTACACTGAAGCTTTCTTT. Residues: CASSVGLTGYTEAFF.

Only a few counts were recorded for this clone. The genes are TRBV27 and TRBJ2-1, with 14 bases lining up with TRBD2. CDR1 and CDR2 from the germline V gene are MNHEY and SMNVEV (reference sequence). This CDR3 spans 17 amino acids. The ends lost 8 bases at V and 2 bases at J; junction bases unmatched: 8. The CDR3 DNA sequence: TGTGCCAGCGGGGGACTAGCGGGAGAAGAGGCCTACAATGAGCAGTTCTTC. This codes for CASGGLAGEEAYNEQFF.

The chain recombines TRBV7-9 with TRBJ2-5; 8 bases match TRBD1. The CDR3 extends over 13 amino acids. Germline V gene lookup returns CDR1 SEHNR and CDR2 FQNEAQ (reference sequence). J gave up 4 bases and V 5 bases, and 3 bases lay outside the gene matches. CDR3 DNA sequence: TGTGCCAGCAGCCCCAGGGGGCCAGAGACCCAGTACTTC. Translation: CASSPRGPETQYF. Together with reference TRBV7-9 and TRBJ2-5, the CDR3 gives the full variable domain: DTGVSQNPRHKITKRGQNVTFRCDPISEHNRLYWYRQTLGQGPEFLTYFQNEAQLEKSRLLSDRFSAERPKGSFSTLEIQRTEQGDSAMYLCASSPRGPETQYFGPGTRLLVL.

This clone has more than one count but fewer than ten. This rearrangement joins TRBV4-3 to TRBJ2-1, with 7 positions matching TRBD2. Germline V gives CDR1 LGHNA, CDR2 YSLEER. This CDR3 region has 15 residues. Losses at the gene ends were 0 bases for V and 7 bases for J; bases not matched to a gene: 6. The chain's CDR3 is CASSQDREGSNEQFF. Written as DNA, the CDR3 is TGCGCCAGCAGCCAAGATAGGGAGGGTTCAAATGAGCAGTTCTTC.